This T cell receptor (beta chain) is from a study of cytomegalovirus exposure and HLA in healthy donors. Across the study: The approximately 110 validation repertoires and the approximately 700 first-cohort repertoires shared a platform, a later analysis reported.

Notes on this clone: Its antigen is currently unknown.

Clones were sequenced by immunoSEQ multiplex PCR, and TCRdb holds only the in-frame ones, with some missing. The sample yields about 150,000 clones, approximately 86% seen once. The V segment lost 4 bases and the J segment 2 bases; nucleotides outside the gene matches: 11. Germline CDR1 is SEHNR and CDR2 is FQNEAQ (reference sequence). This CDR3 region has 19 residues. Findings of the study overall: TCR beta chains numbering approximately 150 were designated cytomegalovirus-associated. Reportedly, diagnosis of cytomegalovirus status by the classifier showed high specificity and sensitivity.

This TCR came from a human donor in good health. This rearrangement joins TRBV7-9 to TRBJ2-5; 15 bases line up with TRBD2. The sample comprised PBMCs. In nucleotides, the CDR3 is TGTGCCAGCAGCTCGGGACTAGCGGGGGGTATTTTGGGACAAGAGACCCAGTACTTC. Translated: CASSSGLAGGILGQETQYF.